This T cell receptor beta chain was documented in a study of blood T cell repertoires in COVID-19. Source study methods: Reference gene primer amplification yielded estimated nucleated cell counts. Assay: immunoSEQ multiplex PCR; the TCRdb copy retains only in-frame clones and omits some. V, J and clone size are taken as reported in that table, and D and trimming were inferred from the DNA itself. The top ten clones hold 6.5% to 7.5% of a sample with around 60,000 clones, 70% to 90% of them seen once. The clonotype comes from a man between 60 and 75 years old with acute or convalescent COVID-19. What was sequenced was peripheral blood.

CDR3 amino acids: CASSLGQLGEQYF. The CDR3 bases are TGTGCCAGCAGCCTCGGACAGTTAGGTGAGCAGTACTTC. The rearrangement uses TRBV3-1 (or the pseudogene TRBV3-2) and TRBJ2-7, with D tentatively TRBD1 (6 bases). This CDR3 has 13 residues. Trimming removed 4 bases at V and 7 bases at J, with 14 bases between. Per the germline V gene, CDR1 is LGHDT and CDR2 is YNNKEL (reference sequence).